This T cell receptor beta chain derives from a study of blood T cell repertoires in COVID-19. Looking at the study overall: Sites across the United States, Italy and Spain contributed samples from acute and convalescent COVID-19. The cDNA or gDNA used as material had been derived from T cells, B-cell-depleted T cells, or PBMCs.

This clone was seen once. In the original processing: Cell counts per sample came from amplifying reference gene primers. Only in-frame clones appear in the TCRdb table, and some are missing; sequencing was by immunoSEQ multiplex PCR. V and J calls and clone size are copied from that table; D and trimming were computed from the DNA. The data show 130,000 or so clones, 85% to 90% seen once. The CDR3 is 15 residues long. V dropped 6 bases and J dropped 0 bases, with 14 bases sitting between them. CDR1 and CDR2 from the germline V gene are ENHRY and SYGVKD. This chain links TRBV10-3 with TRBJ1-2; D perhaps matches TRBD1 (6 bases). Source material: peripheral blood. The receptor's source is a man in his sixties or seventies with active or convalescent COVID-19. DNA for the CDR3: TGTGCCATCAGGGATACAGGGTCGTCTAACTATGGCTACACCTTC. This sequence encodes CAIRDTGSSNYGYTF.